This T cell receptor (beta chain) was identified in a study of radiation and T cells in renal cell carcinoma. Trimming cost V 3 bases and J 5 bases, with 3 bases left between them. Germline assignment: CDR1 LNHDA and CDR2 SQIVND (reference sequence). This CDR3 comprises 11 residues. Stated time point: blood 2 weeks post-SBRT. The treatment denotes: 15 Gy SBRT to primary tumor, nephrectomy 4 weeks later. Sequencing was performed with immunoSEQ multiplex PCR; in TCRdb, only in-frame clones are kept and a portion is missing. This table holds 25,000 to 30,000 clones, 81% found once. The sequencing used blood, collected from a patient whose treatment included radiotherapy and nephrectomy. The TCR originated in a man between 60 and 75 years old with renal cell carcinoma. The chain combines TRBV19 with TRBJ2-3, with D unclear. CDR3 DNA: TGTGCCAGTAGTATGAGAGATACGCAGTATTTT. It yields the protein CASSMRDTQYF.